This T cell receptor beta chain is drawn from a study of chemoradiotherapy in HPV16-positive cancers. At the level of the study: Candidate HPV-specific T-cell clones and common TCR motifs came from functional assays in two HPV16-positive patients. Points from the study as a whole: In HPV16-positive patients, HPV-responsive T-cell expansion tracked better recurrence-free survival. Candidate HPV-specific clones and E7-related TCR motifs grew in tumor during treatment.

Samples were taken several times over chemoradiotherapy. Using immunoSEQ multiplex PCR, the repertoire was profiled, and TCRdb retains in-frame clones only, with some absent. The repertoire holds roughly 15,000 clones, 65% to 80% seen once, with 10% in the top ten. A remark on this clone: What it binds is unknown.

The CDR3 runs 13 residues. Per germline, CDR1 MNHEY and CDR2 SVGAGI. V was pared by 0 bases and J by 9 bases, with 9 bases between. Sample acquisition took place from a patient who underwent chemoradiotherapy. The clonotype comes from a human donor with HPV-associated anogenital cancer. The chain has TRBV6-5 and TRBJ1-5; D uncertain. This CDR3 is CASSYSESGPQHF. In DNA, the CDR3 is TGTGCCAGCAGTTACTCAGAATCCGGGCCCCAGCATTTT.